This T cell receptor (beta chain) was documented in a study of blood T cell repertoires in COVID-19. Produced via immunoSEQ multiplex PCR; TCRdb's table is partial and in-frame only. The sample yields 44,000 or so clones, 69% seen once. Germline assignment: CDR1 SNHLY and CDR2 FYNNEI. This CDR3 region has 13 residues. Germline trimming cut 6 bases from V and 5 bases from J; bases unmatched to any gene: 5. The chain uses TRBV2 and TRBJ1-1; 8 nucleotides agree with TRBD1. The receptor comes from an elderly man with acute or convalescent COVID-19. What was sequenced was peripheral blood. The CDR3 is CASRQTGDTEAFF. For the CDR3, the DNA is TGTGCCAGCAGGCAGACAGGGGATACTGAAGCTTTCTTT.